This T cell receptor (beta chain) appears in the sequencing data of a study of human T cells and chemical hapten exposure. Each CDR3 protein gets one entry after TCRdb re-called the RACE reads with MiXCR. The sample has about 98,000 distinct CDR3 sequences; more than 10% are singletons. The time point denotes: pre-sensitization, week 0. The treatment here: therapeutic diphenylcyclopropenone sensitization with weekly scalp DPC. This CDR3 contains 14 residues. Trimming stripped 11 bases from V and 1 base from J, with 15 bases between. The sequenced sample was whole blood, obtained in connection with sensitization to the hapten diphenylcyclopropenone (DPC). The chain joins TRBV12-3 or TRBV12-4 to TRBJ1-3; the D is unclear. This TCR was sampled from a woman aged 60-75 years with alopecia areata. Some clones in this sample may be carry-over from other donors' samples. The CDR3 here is CASSKSRSGNTIYF. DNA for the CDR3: TGTGCCTCATCAAAGTCCAGGTCTGGAAACACCATATATTTT.